Sequencing of this TCR beta chain was carried out in a study of CD8 T cells in ankylosing spondylitis. TCRdb ran MiXCR on the 5' RACE reads and lists one entry per CDR3 protein. Of around 230,000 distinct CDR3 sequences listed, roughly 8.6% were seen once; the top ten hold around 6.8%. The CDR3 has 14 amino acids. Trimming took off 6 bases at V and 0 bases at J, with 11 bases between the two ends. Germline assignment: CDR1 MNHNS and CDR2 SASEGT. Sample: blood, either unsorted or a sorted T cell fraction (not recorded which). The rearrangement links TRBV6-1 to TRBJ1-1; no clear D gene. This TCR derives from a male donor with ankylosing spondylitis or in good health (not recorded which). CDR3 amino acids: CASRPRRLNTEAFF. The CDR3, as DNA: TGTGCCAGCAGGCCCCGACGGTTGAACACTGAAGCTTTCTTT.